Presented here are 3 T cell receptor beta chains from one specimen sequenced in a study of blood T cell repertoires in COVID-19. The protocol was immunoSEQ multiplex PCR, while the TCRdb copy is restricted to in-frame clones and leaves out a portion. The repertoire holds fewer than 250,000 clones, with 70% to 90% as singletons. The sequenced sample was PBMCs or T cells enriched from blood (not recorded which). The receptors stem from a woman aged 40 to 55 in a cohort exposed to, infected with or recovered from COVID-19 (not recorded which).

The table lists this clone with a few counts. The sample has other DNA sequences that encode this CDR3 too. The V and J genes are TRBV5-1 and TRBJ2-6; maybe TRBD1 (6 bases). The germline V and J ends were trimmed by 5 bases and 2 bases, with 11 bases remaining between them. The CDR3 consists of 15 residues. Looked up from germline, CDR1 is SGHRS and CDR2 is YFSETQ. The CDR3 sequence is CASSYRTAGANVLTF. In nucleotides, the CDR3 is TGCGCCAGCAGTTACAGGACAGCTGGGGCCAACGTCCTGACTTTC.

The chain combines TRBV25-1 with TRBJ1-2, with D possibly TRBD1 on 6 matching bases. Germline CDR1 is MGHDK and CDR2 is SYGVNS. The CDR3 totals 14 residues. V dropped 5 bases and J dropped 1 base, with 11 bases sitting between them. In nucleotides, the CDR3 is TGTGCCAGCAGTCGACAGGCCTTTAACTATGGCTACACCTTC. Its protein is CASSRQAFNYGYTF.

The chain is built from TRBV19 and TRBJ1-4; D unclear. The CDR3 totals 17 residues. Germline CDR1 and CDR2: LNHDA and SQIVND (reference sequence). V lost 2 bases, J lost 0 bases, and 13 bases lay in between. CDR3 loop: CASSISSRSATNEKLFF. As DNA, the CDR3 is TGTGCCAGTAGTATATCTAGCAGGAGTGCAACTAATGAAAAACTGTTTTTT. The entire variable domain, with the rest obtained from reference TRBV19 and TRBJ1-4, is as follows: DGGITQSPKYLFRKEGQNVTLSCEQNLNHDAMYWYRQDPGQGLRLIYYSQIVNDFQKGDIAEGYSVSREKKESFPLTVTSAQKNPTAFYLCASSISSRSATNEKLFFGSGTQLSVL.